This T cell receptor (beta chain) was obtained from a study of blood T cell repertoires in COVID-19. Study information: COVID-19 samples, acute and convalescent, were from the United States, Italy and Spain. PBMCs, B-cell-depleted T cells, or T cells were the source of the cDNA or gDNA that made up the material.

Cohort allocation depended upon clinical history that participants reported. Original handling: Reference gene primer amplification yielded estimated nucleated cell counts. TCRdb keeps only in-frame clones here, not all; method: immunoSEQ multiplex PCR. V and J calls and clone size come straight from that table; D and trimming were deduced from the DNA. The sample contains about 240,000 clones, more than 85% of which appear only once. The V gene's germline CDR1 is SGHDN and CDR2 FVKESK. There are 16 residues in the CDR3. V lost 1 base and J lost 6; bases outside the gene matches: 7. The chain employs TRBV14 and TRBJ2-2; 8 nucleotides align to TRBD1. The TCR was taken from a woman aged 25 to 39 who had recovered from COVID-19. What was sequenced was PBMCs or T cells enriched from blood (not recorded which). CDR3 nucleotides: TGTGCCAGCAGCCAAGTTTGGCAGGGGGCGTCCGGGGAGCTGTTTTTT. This gives the protein CASSQVWQGASGELFF.